This T cell receptor (beta chain) derives from a study of blood T cell repertoires in COVID-19 (dated by TCRdb to 2018 to 2020). Concerning the study at large: Collaborator samples came from the United States, Italy and Spain and covered acute and convalescent phases of COVID-19. Deeply sampled blood TCRbeta repertoires from subjects exposed to, actively infected with, or recovered from COVID-19 were included in the dataset. Samples were obtained from the ongoing ImmuneRACE study (first 160 participants) and from approximately 1,200 subjects provided by 6 global collaborators. Where available, HLA class I and class II types were obtained from metadata supplied by the sample provider rather than from assay-based typing. The prospective study material was composed of cDNA or gDNA derived from T cells, B-cell-depleted T cells, or PBMCs. The repertoires were released in a freely available public database intended as a resource for research on the immune response to SARS-CoV-2. Sample metadata almost always included a de-identified subject ID, COVID-19 status, age in years and sex. What the study reported, not specific to this receptor: The quantity of clinical and demographic metadata differed by source and by participant and was supplied without curation.

In the prospective study, participants were about 18 to 100 years old, resided in fewer than 25 geographic areas of the United States, and were enrolled through a virtual design. In the prospective study, cohorts were assigned on the basis of participant-reported clinical history obtained from a screening survey and a study questionnaire. For ImmuneRACE Cohort 3, a participant was defined as recovered based on two consecutive negative NP/OP PCR tests, clearance by a healthcare professional, or resolution of symptoms. In the prospective study, mobile phlebotomists collected whole blood, serum and a nasopharyngeal or oropharyngeal swab from each participant. Over an approximately two-month period, participants in the prospective study had the option of providing additional blood draws and questionnaires. Prospective study blood samples were shipped either frozen or at room temperature before DNA extraction.

Regarding this clone: Its binding antigen is unknown. The input lacks base qualities; no much larger clone sits a single base away.

Here V drops 0 bases and J drops 4 bases, and the junction holds 9 bases not matched to any gene. The CDR3 goes from the cysteine to the phenylalanine over 17 residues. Only CDR3 DNA is held: 51 bases, read in frame from base 1. The germline V gene provides CDR1 SGHVS and CDR2 FQNEAQ. TCRbeta CDR3 regions were amplified from genomic DNA by means of the immunoSEQ Assay, a bias-controlled multiplex PCR. Regarding the original processing steps: The number of nucleated cells in each sample was estimated from the amplification of reference gene primers within the assay. Sequence reads were collapsed and filtered to measure the absolute abundance of every unique TCRbeta CDR3 rearrangement. For each sample, productive Simpson clonality was calculated as the square root of Simpson's diversity index across productive rearrangements. TCRdb's version of the immuneACCESS table is confined to in-frame rearrangements and falls short of the full clone set. An unresolved V gene accounts for under half of the shortfall where checked; the remainder is of unknown origin. V and J calls and clone size are those listed in that table; D and trimming were worked out from the DNA. This sample gives 300,000 or so clones in total; roughly 84% of them show up just once. The leading ten clones occupy roughly 0.94% of the sample.

The TCR comes from a woman between 25 and 40 years old who had recovered from COVID-19. The rearranged chain carries TRBV7-8 and TRBJ1-1, with TRBD1 identical over 9 junction bases. Input material: PBMCs or T cells enriched from blood (not recorded which). The CDR3 region: CASSLAGPGQGGTEAFF. The nucleotides are TGTGCCAGCAGCTTAGCGGGACCGGGACAGGGAGGCACTGAAGCTTTCTTT.